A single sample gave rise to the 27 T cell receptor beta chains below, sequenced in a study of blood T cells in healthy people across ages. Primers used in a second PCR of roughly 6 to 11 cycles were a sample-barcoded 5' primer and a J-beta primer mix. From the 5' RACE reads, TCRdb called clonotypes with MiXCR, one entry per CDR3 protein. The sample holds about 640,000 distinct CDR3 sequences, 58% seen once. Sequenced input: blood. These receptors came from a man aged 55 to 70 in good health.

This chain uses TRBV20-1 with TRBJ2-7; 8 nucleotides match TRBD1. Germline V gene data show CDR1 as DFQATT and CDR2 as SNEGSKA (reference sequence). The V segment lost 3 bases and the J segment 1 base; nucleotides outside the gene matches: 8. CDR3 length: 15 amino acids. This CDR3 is CSASTPTGESYEQYF. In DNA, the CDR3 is TGCAGTGCTAGTACTCCGACAGGGGAATCCTACGAGCAGTACTTC.

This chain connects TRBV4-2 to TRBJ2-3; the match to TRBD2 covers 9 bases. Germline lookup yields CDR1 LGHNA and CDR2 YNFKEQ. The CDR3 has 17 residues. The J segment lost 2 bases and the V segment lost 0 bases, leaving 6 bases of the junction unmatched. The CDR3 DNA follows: TGTGCCAGCAGCCAAGACGCTAGCGGGGTTCTCACAGATACGCAGTATTTT. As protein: CASSQDASGVLTDTQYF.

CDR3 DNA: TGCGCCAGCAGCCAAGGTGGGGGGGTGGACATTCAGTACTTC. This codes for CASSQGGGVDIQYF. The rearrangement links TRBV5-1 to TRBJ2-4; 7 nucleotides line up with TRBD2. The germline CDR1 and CDR2 sequences are SGHRS and YFSETQ. The CDR3 is 14 amino acids. Unmatched junction bases numbered 9, after V lost 4 bases and J lost 8 bases. The full variable domain, in which reference TRBV5-1 and TRBJ2-4 provide the parts outside the CDR3, is KAGVTQTPRYLIKTRGQQVTLSCSPISGHRSVSWYQQTPGQGLQFLFEYFSETQRNKGNFPGRFSGRQFSNSRSEMNVSTLELGDSALYLCASSQGGGVDIQYFGAGTRLSVL.

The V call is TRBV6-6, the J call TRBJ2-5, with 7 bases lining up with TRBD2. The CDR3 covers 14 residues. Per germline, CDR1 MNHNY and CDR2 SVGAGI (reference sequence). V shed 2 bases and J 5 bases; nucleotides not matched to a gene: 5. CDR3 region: CASSYPTSRETQYF. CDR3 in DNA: TGTGCCAGCAGTTACCCGACTAGCAGGGAGACCCAGTACTTC.

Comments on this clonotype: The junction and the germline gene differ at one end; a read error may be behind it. CDR3 residues: CASSADRTFSDTQYF. For the CDR3, the DNA is TGTGCCAGCAGCGCCGACAGAACCTTTTCAGATACACAGTATTTT. The chain joins TRBV7-9 to TRBJ2-3; D possibly corresponds to TRBD1 (5 bases). This CDR3 is built from 15 residues. In germline, CDR1 is SEHNR, CDR2 FQNEAQ (reference sequence).

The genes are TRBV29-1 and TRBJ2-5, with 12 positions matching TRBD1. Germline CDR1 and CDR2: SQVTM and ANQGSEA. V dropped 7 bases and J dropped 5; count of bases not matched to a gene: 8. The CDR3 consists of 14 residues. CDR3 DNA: TGCAGCGCACGGGACAGGGGGCGCGTTGAGACCCAGTACTTC. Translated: CSARDRGRVETQYF.

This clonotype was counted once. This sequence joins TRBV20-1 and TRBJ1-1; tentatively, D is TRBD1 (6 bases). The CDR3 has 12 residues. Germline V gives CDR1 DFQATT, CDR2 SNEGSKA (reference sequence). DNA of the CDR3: TGCAGAAAGGACAGAGTGAACACTGAAGCTTTCTTT. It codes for CRKDRVNTEAFF.

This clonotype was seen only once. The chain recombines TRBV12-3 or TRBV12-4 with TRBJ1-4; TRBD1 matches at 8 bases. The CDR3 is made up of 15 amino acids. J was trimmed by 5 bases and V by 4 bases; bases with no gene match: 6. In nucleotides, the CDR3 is TGTGCCAGCAGTTCCGGGACAGGTCTAAATGAAAAACTGTTTTTT. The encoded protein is CASSSGTGLNEKLFF.

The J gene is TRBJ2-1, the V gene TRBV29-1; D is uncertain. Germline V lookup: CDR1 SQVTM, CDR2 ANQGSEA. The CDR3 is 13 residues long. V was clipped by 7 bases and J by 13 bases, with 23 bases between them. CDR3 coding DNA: TGCAGCGCCAACGAGGCGGCCTCCGAGACCCAGTTCTTC. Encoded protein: CSANEAASETQFF.

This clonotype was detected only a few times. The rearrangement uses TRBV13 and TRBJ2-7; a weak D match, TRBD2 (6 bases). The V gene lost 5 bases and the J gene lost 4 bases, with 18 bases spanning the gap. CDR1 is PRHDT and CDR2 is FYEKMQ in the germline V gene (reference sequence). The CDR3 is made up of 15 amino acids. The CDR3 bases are TGTGCCAGCAGCAACCGGGGACTTATCAATTACGAGCAGTACTTC. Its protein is CASSNRGLINYEQYF.

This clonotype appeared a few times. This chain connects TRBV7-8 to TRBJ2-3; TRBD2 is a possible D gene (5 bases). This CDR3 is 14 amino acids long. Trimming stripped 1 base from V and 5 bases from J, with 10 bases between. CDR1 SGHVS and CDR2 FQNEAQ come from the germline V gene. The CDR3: CASSLELGGDTQYF. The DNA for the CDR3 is TGTGCCAGCAGCTTAGAGCTAGGAGGAGATACGCAGTATTTT. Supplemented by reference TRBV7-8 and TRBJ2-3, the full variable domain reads GAGVSQSPRYKVAKRGQDVALRCDPISGHVSLFWYQQALGQGPEFLTYFQNEAQLDKSGLPSDRFFAERPEGSVSTLKIQRTQQEDSAVYLCASSLELGGDTQYFGPGTRLTVL.

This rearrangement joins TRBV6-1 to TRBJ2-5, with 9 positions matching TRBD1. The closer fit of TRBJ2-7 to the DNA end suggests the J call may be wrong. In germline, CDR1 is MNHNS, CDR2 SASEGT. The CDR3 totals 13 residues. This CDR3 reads CATRDRDRHEQYF. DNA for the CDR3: TGTGCCACCCGGGACAGGGATCGGCACGAGCAGTACTTC.

CDR3 sequence: CASSQVAGMVGETQYF. CDR3 DNA: TGCGCCAGCAGCCAAGTGGCAGGGATGGTAGGAGAGACCCAGTACTTC. The V and J genes are TRBV4-1 and TRBJ2-7; TRBD1 might be the D (5 bases). The DNA end lines up better with TRBJ2-5; the J call may be wrong. The CDR3 is made up of 16 amino acids. Per the germline V gene, CDR1 is MGHRA and CDR2 is YSYEKL.

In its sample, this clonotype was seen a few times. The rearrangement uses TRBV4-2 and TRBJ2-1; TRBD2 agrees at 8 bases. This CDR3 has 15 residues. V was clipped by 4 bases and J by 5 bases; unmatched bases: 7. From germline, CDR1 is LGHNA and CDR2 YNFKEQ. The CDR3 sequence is CASSRLGLEDNEQFF. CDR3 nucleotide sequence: TGTGCCAGCAGCCGCCTGGGACTAGAGGACAATGAGCAGTTCTTC.

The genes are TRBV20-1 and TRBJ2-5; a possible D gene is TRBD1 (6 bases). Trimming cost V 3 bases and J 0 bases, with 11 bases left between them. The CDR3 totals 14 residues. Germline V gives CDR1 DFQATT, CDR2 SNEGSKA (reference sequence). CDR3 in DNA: TGCAGTGCTAGGCCAGGGACAAACCAAGAGACCCAGTACTTC. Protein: CSARPGTNQETQYF.

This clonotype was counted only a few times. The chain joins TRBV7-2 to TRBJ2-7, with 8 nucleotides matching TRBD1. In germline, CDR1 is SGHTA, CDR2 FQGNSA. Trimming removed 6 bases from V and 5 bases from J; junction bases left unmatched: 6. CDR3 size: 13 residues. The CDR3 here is CASRVTGVNEQYF. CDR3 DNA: TGTGCCAGCAGAGTGACAGGGGTCAACGAGCAGTACTTC.

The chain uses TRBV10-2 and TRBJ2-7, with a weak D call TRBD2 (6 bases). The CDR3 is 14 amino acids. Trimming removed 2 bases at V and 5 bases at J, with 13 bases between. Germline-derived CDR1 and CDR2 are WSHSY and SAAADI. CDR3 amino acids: CASSEAGWADEQYF. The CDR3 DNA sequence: TGCGCCAGCAGTGAGGCGGGATGGGCCGACGAGCAGTACTTC.

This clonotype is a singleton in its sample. The CDR3, as DNA: TGCAGTGCTAGAGATCCTATGGGGCCCGCAGATACGCAGTATTTT. Translated, it gives CSARDPMGPADTQYF. The chain uses TRBV20-1 and TRBJ2-3, with D perhaps matching TRBD1 (5 bases). The CDR3 length is 15 residues. Germline CDR1 reads DFQATT; CDR2 reads SNEGSKA (reference sequence). Between the trimmed V and J ends, which lost 0 bases and 4 bases, there was a span of 14 bases.

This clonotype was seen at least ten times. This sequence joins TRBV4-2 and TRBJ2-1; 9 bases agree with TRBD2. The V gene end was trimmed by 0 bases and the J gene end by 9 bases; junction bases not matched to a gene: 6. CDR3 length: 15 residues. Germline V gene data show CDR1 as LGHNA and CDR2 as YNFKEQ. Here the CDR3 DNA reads TGTGCCAGCAGCCAAGATTCGTCAGCGGGGGGTGAGCAGTTCTTC. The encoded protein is CASSQDSSAGGEQFF.

This CDR3 reads CASRRDFSSTDTQYF. CDR3 sequence (DNA): TGTGCCAGCAGAAGGGACTTTTCTAGCACAGATACGCAGTATTTT. The chain couples TRBV6-5 to TRBJ2-3; perhaps TRBD2 as D (6 bases). V lost 6 bases and J lost 0, with 13 bases in between. The CDR3 extends over 15 amino acids. The germline CDR1 and CDR2 sequences are MNHEY and SVGAGI.

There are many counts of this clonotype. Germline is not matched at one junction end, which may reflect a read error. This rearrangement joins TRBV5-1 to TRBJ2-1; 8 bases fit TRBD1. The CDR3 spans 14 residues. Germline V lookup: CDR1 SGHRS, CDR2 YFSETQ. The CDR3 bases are TGTGCCAGCAGCCTCGGACAGGGTGCGAATGAGCAGTTCTTC. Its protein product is CASSLGQGANEQFF. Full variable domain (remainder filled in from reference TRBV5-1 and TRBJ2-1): KAGVTQTPRYLIKTRGQQVTLSCSPISGHRSVSWYQQTPGQGLQFLFEYFSETQRNKGNFPGRFSGRQFSNSRSEMNVSTLELGDSALYLCASSLGQGANEQFFGPGTRLTVL.

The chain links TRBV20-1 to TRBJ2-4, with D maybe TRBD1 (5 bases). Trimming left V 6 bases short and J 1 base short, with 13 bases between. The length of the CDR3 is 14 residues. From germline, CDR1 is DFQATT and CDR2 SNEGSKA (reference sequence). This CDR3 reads CSAFKGIAKNIQYF. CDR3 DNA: TGCAGTGCGTTCAAGGGGATCGCCAAAAACATTCAGTACTTC.

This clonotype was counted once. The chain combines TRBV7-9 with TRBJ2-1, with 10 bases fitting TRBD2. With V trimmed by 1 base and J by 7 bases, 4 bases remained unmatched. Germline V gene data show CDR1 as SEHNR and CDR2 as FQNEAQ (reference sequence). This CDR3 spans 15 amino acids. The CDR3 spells CASSLERGGVNEQFF. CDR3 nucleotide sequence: TGTGCCAGCAGCTTAGAGCGGGGGGGCGTGAATGAGCAGTTCTTC.

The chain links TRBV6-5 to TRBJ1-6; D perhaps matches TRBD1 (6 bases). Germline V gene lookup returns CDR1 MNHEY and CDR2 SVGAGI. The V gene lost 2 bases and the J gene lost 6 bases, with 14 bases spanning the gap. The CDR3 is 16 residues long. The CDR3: CASSYDGGGVNSPLHF. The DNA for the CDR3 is TGTGCCAGCAGTTACGATGGGGGGGGCGTTAATTCACCCCTCCACTTT.

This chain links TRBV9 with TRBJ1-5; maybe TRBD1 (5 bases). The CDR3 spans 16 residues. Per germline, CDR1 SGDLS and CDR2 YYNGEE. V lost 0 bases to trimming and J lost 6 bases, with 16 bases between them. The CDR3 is CASSVGRSGRGQPQHF. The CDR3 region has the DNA TGTGCCAGCAGCGTAGGTCGGTCAGGGCGGGGTCAGCCCCAGCATTTT.

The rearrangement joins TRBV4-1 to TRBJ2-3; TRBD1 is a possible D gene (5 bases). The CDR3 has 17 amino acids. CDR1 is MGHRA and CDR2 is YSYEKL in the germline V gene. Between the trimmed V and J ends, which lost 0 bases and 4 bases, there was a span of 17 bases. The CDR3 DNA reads TGCGCCAGCAGCCAAGAGCCTCCAGGGCCAAGGTCAGATACGCAGTATTTT. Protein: CASSQEPPGPRSDTQYF.

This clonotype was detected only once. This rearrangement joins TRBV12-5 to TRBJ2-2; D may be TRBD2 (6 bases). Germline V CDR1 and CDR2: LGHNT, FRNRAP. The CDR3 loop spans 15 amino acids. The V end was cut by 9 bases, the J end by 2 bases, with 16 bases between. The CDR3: CASVAGGFNTGELFF. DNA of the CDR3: TGTGCTAGCGTCGCCGGGGGTTTCAACACCGGGGAGCTGTTTTTT.